The clone carrying this T cell receptor beta chain has ten or more counts. Germline values: CDR1 SQVTM, CDR2 ANQGSEA. CDR3 size: 15 residues. V was trimmed by 6 bases and J by 0 bases, leaving 17 bases between them. The data were taken from a study of identical twins. A template switching step contributed a universal primer site, while unique molecular identifiers were present in the cDNA. Using its own MiXCR run on the 5' RACE reads, TCRdb lists one record per CDR3 protein. The top ten clones hold 3% of a sample with 250,000 or so distinct CDR3 sequences, about 8.9% of them seen once. These data were likewise used in another study, on yellow fever vaccine responses in identical twins.

The rearrangement links TRBV29-1 to TRBJ1-1; possibly TRBD1 for D (5 bases). Sequenced input: CD8+ T cells sorted from blood. This clonotype was sampled from a woman aged 18 to 35 in good health. The CDR3 spells CSVRGEVIMNTEAFF. The CDR3 coding sequence is TGCAGCGTGCGGGGGGAGGTTATCATGAACACTGAAGCTTTCTTT.